A single sample is the source of the 27 T cell receptor beta chains below, sequenced in a study of identical twins. Via MiXCR, TCRdb re-called the 5' RACE reads, giving one row per CDR3 protein. Of approximately 350,000 distinct CDR3 sequences in the sample, around an eighth are singletons; the top ten hold approximately 7.5%. This sample also appeared in a second study, on yellow fever vaccine responses in identical twins.

Sequenced input: CD8+ T cells sorted from blood. These receptors were taken from a woman aged 18-29 years in good health.

In its sample, this clonotype was seen a few times. The chain carries TRBV7-9 and TRBJ2-7, with no clear D. CDR1 and CDR2 (germline): SEHNR, FQNEAQ (reference sequence). The length of the CDR3 is 14 residues. The V and J ends lost 4 bases and 4 bases respectively, with 14 bases between them. The CDR3 region has the DNA TGTGCCAGCAGCTCACTTAACGGACGTTACGAGCAGTACGTC. Protein product: CASSSLNGRYEQYV.

This clonotype was observed at least ten times. The rearrangement links TRBV5-1 to TRBJ2-1; D not certain. V was shortened by 7 bases and J by 0 bases, with 11 bases between the two germline ends. CDR1 and CDR2 from the germline V gene are SGHRS and YFSETQ. The CDR3 spans 14 residues. CDR3: CASATPDSYNEQFF. In nucleotides, the CDR3 is TGCGCCAGCGCCACCCCCGACTCCTACAATGAGCAGTTCTTC.

V is TRBV10-3 and J is TRBJ2-3, with TRBD1 as a possible D gene (6 bases). The CDR3 spans 14 residues. V dropped 10 bases and J dropped 4 bases, with 18 bases sitting between them. CDR1 and CDR2 from the germline V gene are ENHRY and SYGVKD. DNA for the CDR3: TGTGCCACCGAGACAGGATCTGAGCCAGATACGCAGTATTTT. Protein sequence: CATETGSEPDTQYF.

The rearrangement links TRBV29-1 to TRBJ1-2, with 9 bases aligning to TRBD1. The CDR3 is made up of 14 amino acids. Unmatched junction bases numbered 5, after V lost 4 bases and J lost 2 bases. Germline V gene sequence: CDR1 SQVTM, CDR2 ANQGSEA. The CDR3 loop reads CSVGGQGMNYGYTF. CDR3 DNA: TGCAGCGTTGGCGGACAGGGGATGAACTATGGCTACACCTTC.

This clonotype was seen repeatedly, ten times or more. This sequence joins TRBV5-1 and TRBJ2-1, with 8 positions matching TRBD1. There are 16 residues in the CDR3. V lost 2 bases to trimming and J lost 7 bases; unmatched junction nucleotides: 11. The germline gives CDR1 SGHRS, CDR2 YFSETQ. CDR3 loop: CASSFHRGFFGNEQFF. In DNA, the CDR3 is TGCGCCAGCAGCTTTCACAGGGGGTTTTTTGGGAATGAGCAGTTCTTC.

In its sample, this clonotype was seen a few times. Here the CDR3 reads CASSRLAGLNTDTQYF. The DNA for the CDR3 is TGTGCCAGCAGCCGGCTAGCGGGACTAAACACAGATACGCAGTATTTT. V is TRBV14 and J is TRBJ2-3; 9 bases map to TRBD2. The length of the CDR3 is 16 residues. Per germline, CDR1 SGHDN and CDR2 FVKESK. J was trimmed by 2 bases and V by 4 bases; bases with no gene match: 7.

This clonotype was picked up many times. The chain recombines TRBV29-1 with TRBJ1-1, with D unresolved. The CDR3 spans 10 residues. Germline V gives CDR1 SQVTM, CDR2 ANQGSEA. Trimming pared 4 bases from V and 7 bases from J, leaving 7 bases between. In nucleotides, the CDR3 is TGCAGCGTTGGGTACTTTGAAGCTTTCTTT. It translates to CSVGYFEAFF.

This clonotype turned up a few times. The rearrangement links TRBV11-2 to TRBJ2-1; 9 nucleotides agree with TRBD2. Trimming cost V 5 bases and J 10 bases; bases outside gene matches: 15. In germline, CDR1 is SGHAT, CDR2 FQNNGV. This CDR3 spans 16 amino acids. The DNA for the CDR3 is TGTGCCAGCAGCCCGGAAGGGCGGGAGGGACTTCGGGAGCAGTTCTTC. Translating it yields CASSPEGREGLREQFF.

This clonotype was seen a few times. J is TRBJ1-1 and V is TRBV20-1; D is unresolved. The CDR3 has 13 amino acids. Germline CDR1 DFQATT, CDR2 SNEGSKA (reference sequence). Trimming left V 6 bases short and J 1 base short, with 12 bases between. In DNA form, the CDR3 reads TGCAGTGCCCAGGCAAAGGAGAACACTGAAGCTTTCTTT. This codes for CSAQAKENTEAFF.

The chain recombines TRBV20-1 with TRBJ2-7; D not resolved. There are 11 residues in the CDR3. With 1 base removed from V and 3 bases from J, the gap between germline ends came to 4 bases. Germline CDR1 and CDR2: DFQATT and SNEGSKA (reference sequence). The CDR3 is CSARGDYEQYV. The CDR3 bases are TGCAGTGCTAGAGGGGACTACGAGCAGTACGTC.

The CDR3 loop reads CASSLAGREETQYF. The CDR3, as DNA: TGCGCCAGCAGCTTGGCCGGCAGAGAAGAGACCCAGTACTTC. The chain links TRBV5-1 to TRBJ2-5; D is uncertain. CDR3 length equals 14 residues. Germline V gene sequence: CDR1 SGHRS, CDR2 YFSETQ. The V end lost 0 bases, the J end lost 3 bases, and 9 bases lay between the germline ends.

The chain uses TRBV11-1 and TRBJ2-1; 9 positions agree with TRBD1. The CDR3 is 19 amino acids. V shed 3 bases, J shed 8 bases, and the junction held 20 bases outside the gene matches. Germline values: CDR1 SGHAT, CDR2 FQDESV (reference sequence). CDR3 sequence reads: CASSLPQGAEIAQLDEQFF. DNA for the CDR3: TGTGCCAGCAGCTTGCCACAGGGGGCGGAAATTGCCCAATTGGATGAGCAGTTCTTC.

In this sample, this clonotype turned up a few times. CDR3 in DNA: TGTGCCAGCAGTTTCGGGACATACGGGGTCTATGGCTACACCTTC. Protein sequence: CASSFGTYGVYGYTF. The chain combines TRBV6-5 with TRBJ1-2; the D gene is possibly TRBD1 (6 bases). The CDR3 has 15 amino acids. Germline CDR1 and CDR2: MNHEY and SVGAGI. V shed 4 bases and J shed 4 bases, with 16 bases lying between them.

The chain joins TRBV27 to TRBJ1-5, with a weak D call TRBD1 (5 bases). V was shortened by 5 bases and J by 9 bases, with 14 bases between the two germline ends. The CDR3 sequence is 13 residues long. The germline gives CDR1 MNHEY, CDR2 SMNVEV (reference sequence). The CDR3 sequence is CASSPLYTGPQHF. The CDR3 region has the DNA TGTGCCAGCAGTCCCTTGTATACAGGGCCCCAGCATTTT.

In its sample, this clonotype was seen a few times. The genes are TRBV28 and TRBJ2-1; 10 bases map to TRBD1. With 5 bases clipped from V and 7 bases from J, the junction kept 11 bases outside the gene matches. The CDR3 loop spans 16 amino acids. In germline, CDR1 is MDHEN, CDR2 SYDVKM. CDR3 sequence reads: CASSPPGTGARNEQFF. In DNA, the CDR3 is TGTGCCAGCAGTCCCCCCGGGACAGGGGCGAGAAATGAGCAGTTCTTC.

CDR3: CASTTGGYYEQYV. Written as DNA, the CDR3 is TGTGCCAGCACCACTGGTGGGTACTACGAGCAGTACGTC. The chain has TRBV6-1 and TRBJ2-7, with unresolved D. Per germline, CDR1 MNHNS and CDR2 SASEGT. The CDR3 consists of 13 residues. V dropped 7 bases and J dropped 3 bases, with 13 bases sitting between them.

This clonotype turned up a few times. The chain is built from TRBV11-2 and TRBJ2-1; the match to TRBD2 covers 7 bases. Germline V gene lookup returns CDR1 SGHAT and CDR2 FQNNGV. With 5 bases clipped from V and 4 bases from J, the junction kept 8 bases outside the gene matches. This CDR3 contains 15 residues. The CDR3, as DNA: TGTGCCAGCAGCCCCCCGACTAGCCATTACAATGAGCAGTTCTTC. Translated, it gives CASSPPTSHYNEQFF.

This clonotype was recorded at least ten times. The chain couples TRBV12-3 or TRBV12-4 to TRBJ2-3; D gene uncertain. The CDR3 has 15 residues. Trimming stripped 2 bases from V and 2 bases from J, with 11 bases between. The CDR3 sequence is CASSLIAGPTDTQYF. The DNA of the CDR3 is TGTGCCAGCAGTTTAATAGCTGGACCCACAGATACGCAGTATTTT.

This clonotype was observed a few times. The V call is TRBV20-1, the J call TRBJ2-1; TRBD2 matches 9 bases. The germline gives CDR1 DFQATT, CDR2 SNEGSKA (reference sequence). The CDR3 covers 16 residues. Trimming removed 0 bases from V and 9 bases from J; junction bases left unmatched: 12. In nucleotides, the CDR3 is TGCAGTGCTAGAGAGGGGCGGGGGGGTTTTATGGGTGAGCAGTTCTTC. Encoded protein: CSAREGRGGFMGEQFF.

This clonotype was counted only a few times. V usage is TRBV5-5 and J usage is TRBJ2-7; 11 nucleotides agree with TRBD1. This CDR3 is 13 amino acids long. Germline V gene lookup returns CDR1 SGHKS and CDR2 YYEKEE (reference sequence). J lost 6 bases, V lost 3 bases, and 2 bases had no gene match. The DNA for the CDR3 is TGTGCCAGCAGCTGGGGGACAGGGGGCGAGCAGTACGTC. It encodes CASSWGTGGEQYV.

This clonotype was seen just once. The chain couples TRBV3-1 to TRBJ2-7, with D unresolved. Between the trimmed V and J ends, which lost 3 bases and 2 bases, there was a span of 11 bases. Germline-derived CDR1 and CDR2 are LGHDT and YNNKEL (reference sequence). The CDR3 is 14 amino acids. The CDR3: CASSHPNPPYEQYF. For the CDR3, the DNA is TGTGCCAGCAGCCACCCAAACCCCCCCTACGAGCAGTACTTC.

A few counts support this clonotype. V gene TRBV3-1 combines with J gene TRBJ2-7, with 7 bases fitting TRBD2. CDR1 LGHDT and CDR2 YNNKEL come from the germline V gene (reference sequence). The V and J ends lost 1 base and 3 bases, in that order; junction bases with no gene match: 6. CDR3 length: 15 amino acids. CDR3 region: CASSQGPPGGYEQYF. CDR3 nucleotides: TGTGCCAGCAGCCAAGGACCCCCGGGGGGCTACGAGCAGTACTTC.

This clonotype showed up many times. The V and J genes are TRBV20-1 and TRBJ2-5, with a possible D match to TRBD2 (5 bases). Trimming pared 3 bases from V and 1 base from J, leaving 15 bases between. CDR1 is DFQATT and CDR2 is SNEGSKA in the germline V gene (reference sequence). This CDR3 comprises 15 residues. The CDR3 is CSASWRTVGQETQYF. The CDR3 DNA sequence: TGCAGTGCTAGCTGGAGGACCGTTGGCCAAGAGACCCAGTACTTC.

This clonotype appeared many times. The chain is built from TRBV28 and TRBJ2-1; 12 nucleotides agree with TRBD2. The germline V gene has CDR1 MDHEN and CDR2 SYDVKM. This CDR3 has 14 residues. Trimming took 6 bases from V and 6 from J; bases not matched to a gene: 3. This CDR3 reads CASRTSGRFNEQFF. CDR3 nucleotides: TGTGCCAGCAGGACTAGCGGGAGATTCAATGAGCAGTTCTTC.

This clonotype has more than one count but fewer than ten. The chain combines TRBV2 with TRBJ1-1; D is unclear. This CDR3 comprises 13 residues. Germline V lookup: CDR1 SNHLY, CDR2 FYNNEI. Between the trimmed V and J ends, which lost 1 base and 3 bases, there was a span of 6 bases. The DNA for the CDR3 is TGTGCCAGCAGTGAAGGATGGTACACTGAAGCTTTCTTT. Its protein product is CASSEGWYTEAFF.

This chain links TRBV4-1 with TRBJ2-1; 7 bases are shared with TRBD2. Per the germline V gene, CDR1 is MGHRA and CDR2 is YSYEKL. The CDR3 spans 18 residues. Trimming took 0 bases from V and 8 from J; bases not matched to a gene: 16. CDR3 sequence (DNA): TGCGCCAGCAGCCAAGAAAGGGGAGGGCCGGGAACCGTCTATGAGCAGTTCTTC. Protein sequence: CASSQERGGPGTVYEQFF.

The V and J genes are TRBV2 and TRBJ2-7; D is unclear. This CDR3 comprises 8 residues. The V end was cut by 1 base, the J end by 12 bases, with 1 base between. Per the germline V gene, CDR1 is SNHLY and CDR2 is FYNNEI. The CDR3 region has the DNA TGTGCCAGCAGTGAAGGGTACGTC. Translation gives CASSEGYV.